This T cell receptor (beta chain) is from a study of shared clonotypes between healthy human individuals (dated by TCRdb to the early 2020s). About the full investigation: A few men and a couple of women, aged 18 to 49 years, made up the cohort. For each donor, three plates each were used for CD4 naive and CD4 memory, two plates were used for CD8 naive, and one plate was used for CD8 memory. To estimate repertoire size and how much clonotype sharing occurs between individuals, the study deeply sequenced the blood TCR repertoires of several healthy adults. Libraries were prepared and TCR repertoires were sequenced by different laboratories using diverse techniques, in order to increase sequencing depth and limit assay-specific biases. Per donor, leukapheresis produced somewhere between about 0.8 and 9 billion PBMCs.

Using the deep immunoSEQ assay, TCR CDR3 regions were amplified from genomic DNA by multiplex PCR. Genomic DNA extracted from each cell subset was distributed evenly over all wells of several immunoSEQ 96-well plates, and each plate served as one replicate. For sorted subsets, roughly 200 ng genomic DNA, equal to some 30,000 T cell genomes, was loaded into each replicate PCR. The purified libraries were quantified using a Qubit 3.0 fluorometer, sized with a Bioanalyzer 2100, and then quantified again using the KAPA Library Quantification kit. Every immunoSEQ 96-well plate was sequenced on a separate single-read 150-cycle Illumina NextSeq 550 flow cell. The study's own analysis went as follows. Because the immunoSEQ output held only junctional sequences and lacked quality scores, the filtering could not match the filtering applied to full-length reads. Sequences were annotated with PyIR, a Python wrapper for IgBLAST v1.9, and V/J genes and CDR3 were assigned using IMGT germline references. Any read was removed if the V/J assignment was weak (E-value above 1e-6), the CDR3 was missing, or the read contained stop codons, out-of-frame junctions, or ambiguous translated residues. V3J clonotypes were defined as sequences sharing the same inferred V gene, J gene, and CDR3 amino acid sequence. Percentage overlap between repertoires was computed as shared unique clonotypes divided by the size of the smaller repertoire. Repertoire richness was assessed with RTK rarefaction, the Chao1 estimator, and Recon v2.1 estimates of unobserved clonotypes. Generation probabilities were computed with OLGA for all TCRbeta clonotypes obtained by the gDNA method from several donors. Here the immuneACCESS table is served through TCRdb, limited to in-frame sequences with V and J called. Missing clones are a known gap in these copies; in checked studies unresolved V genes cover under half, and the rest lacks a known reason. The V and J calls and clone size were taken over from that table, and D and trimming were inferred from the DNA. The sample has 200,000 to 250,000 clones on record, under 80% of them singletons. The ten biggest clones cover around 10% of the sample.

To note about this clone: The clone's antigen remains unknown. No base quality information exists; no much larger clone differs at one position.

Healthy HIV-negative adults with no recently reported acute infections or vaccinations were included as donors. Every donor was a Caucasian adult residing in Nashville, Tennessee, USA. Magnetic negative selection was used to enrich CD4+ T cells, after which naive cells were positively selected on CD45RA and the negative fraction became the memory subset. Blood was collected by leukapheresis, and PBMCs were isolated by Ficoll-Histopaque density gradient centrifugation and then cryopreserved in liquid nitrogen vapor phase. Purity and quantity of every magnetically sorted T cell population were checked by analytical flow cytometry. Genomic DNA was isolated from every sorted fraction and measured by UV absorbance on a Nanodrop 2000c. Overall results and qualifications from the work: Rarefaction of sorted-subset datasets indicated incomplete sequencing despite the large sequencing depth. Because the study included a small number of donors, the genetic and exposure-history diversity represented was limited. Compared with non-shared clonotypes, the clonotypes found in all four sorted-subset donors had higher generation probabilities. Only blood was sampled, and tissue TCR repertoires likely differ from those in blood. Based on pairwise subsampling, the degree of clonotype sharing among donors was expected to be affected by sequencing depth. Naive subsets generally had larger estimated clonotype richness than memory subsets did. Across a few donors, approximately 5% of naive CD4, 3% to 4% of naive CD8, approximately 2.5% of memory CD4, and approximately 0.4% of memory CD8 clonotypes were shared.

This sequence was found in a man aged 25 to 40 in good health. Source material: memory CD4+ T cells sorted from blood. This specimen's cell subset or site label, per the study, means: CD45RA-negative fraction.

The sequenced DNA is TGTGCCAGCAGTTACTTGGGGAGCGAGCAGTACTTC. Its translation reads: CASSYLGSEQYF. The rearrangement joined TRBV6-6 to TRBJ2-7; the D region possibly corresponds to TRBD2 (5 bases align). Relative to germline, V is 1 base shorter and J is 6 bases shorter, with 7 bases between their ends. The CDR3 covers 12 residues, taking in both the cysteine and the phenylalanine. The only DNA kept is the CDR3, 36 bases in frame from the first base. The germline V gene (reference sequence) supplies CDR1 MNHNY and CDR2 SVGAGI.